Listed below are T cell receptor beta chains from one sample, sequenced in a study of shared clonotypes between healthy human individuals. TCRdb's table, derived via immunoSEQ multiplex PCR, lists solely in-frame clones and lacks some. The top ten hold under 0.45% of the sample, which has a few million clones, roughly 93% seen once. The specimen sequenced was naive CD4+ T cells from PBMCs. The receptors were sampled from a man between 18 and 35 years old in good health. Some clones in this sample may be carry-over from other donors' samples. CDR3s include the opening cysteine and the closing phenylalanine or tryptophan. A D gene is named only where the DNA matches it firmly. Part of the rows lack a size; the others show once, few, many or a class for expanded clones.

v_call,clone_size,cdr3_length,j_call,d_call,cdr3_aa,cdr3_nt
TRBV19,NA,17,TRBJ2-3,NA,CASSPPVLGGRADTQYF,TGTGCCAGTAGCCCACCCGTCTTGGGGGGGCGAGCAGATACGCAGTATTTT
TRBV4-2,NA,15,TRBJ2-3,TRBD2,CASSQVVTSGYTQYF,TGTGCCAGCAGCCAAGTAGTTACTAGCGGTTATACGCAGTATTTT
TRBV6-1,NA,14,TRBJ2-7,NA,CASTPRVGLYEQYF,TGTGCCAGCACCCCCAGGGTGGGTCTCTACGAGCAGTACTTC
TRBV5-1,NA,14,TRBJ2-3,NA,CASSRRILTDTQYF,TGCGCCAGCAGCCGAAGGATCCTCACAGATACGCAGTATTTT
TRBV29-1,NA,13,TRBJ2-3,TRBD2,CSVSREPPDTQYF,TGCAGCGTTTCGCGGGAGCCCCCAGATACGCAGTATTTT
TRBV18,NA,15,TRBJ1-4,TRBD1,CASSPRIGQGEKLFF,TGTGCCAGCTCACCACGGATAGGACAGGGAGAAAAACTGTTTTTT
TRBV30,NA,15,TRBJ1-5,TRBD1,CAWSQGARENQPQHF,TGTGCCTGGAGTCAGGGGGCTAGGGAAAATCAGCCCCAGCATTTT
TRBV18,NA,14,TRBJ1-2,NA,CASSPLRTAYGYTF,TGTGCCAGCTCACCATTGAGGACAGCCTATGGCTACACCTTC
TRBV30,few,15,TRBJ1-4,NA,CAWSVLRVRGEKLFF,TGTGCCTGGAGTGTACTTCGAGTACGCGGGGAAAAACTGTTTTTT
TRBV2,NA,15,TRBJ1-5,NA,CASRYFSGLNQPQHF,TGTGCCAGCCGATATTTCTCAGGGTTGAATCAGCCCCAGCATTTT
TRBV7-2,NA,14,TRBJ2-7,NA,CASSPGTLPYEQYF,TGTGCCAGCAGCCCCGGGACTTTACCCTACGAGCAGTACTTC
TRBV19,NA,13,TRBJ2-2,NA,CASSIGVPGELFF,TGTGCCAGTAGTATAGGAGTCCCCGGGGAGCTGTTTTTT
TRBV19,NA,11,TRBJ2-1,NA,CASSAGPGQFF,TGTGCCAGTAGTGCCGGCCCGGGGCAGTTCTTC
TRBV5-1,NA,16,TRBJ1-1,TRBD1,CASSLVQGDIEDWAFF,TGCGCCAGCAGCTTGGTTCAGGGGGATATTGAAGATTGGGCTTTCTTT
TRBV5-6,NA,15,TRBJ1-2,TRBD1,CASSLVTTGGYGYTF,TGTGCCAGCAGCTTGGTTACGACAGGGGGCTATGGCTACACCTTC
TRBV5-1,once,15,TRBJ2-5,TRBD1,CASSGQGAYGETQYF,TGCGCCAGCAGCGGACAGGGGGCGTACGGTGAGACCCAGTACTTC
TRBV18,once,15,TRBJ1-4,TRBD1,CASSRGGQVNEKLFF,TGTGCCAGCTCACGCGGAGGACAGGTTAATGAAAAACTGTTTTTT
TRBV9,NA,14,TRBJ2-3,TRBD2,CASSGISLANTQYF,TGTGCCAGCAGCGGGATATCACTAGCGAATACGCAGTATTTT
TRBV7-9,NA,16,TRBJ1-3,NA,CASSFWGDYSGNTIYF,TGTGCCAGCAGCTTTTGGGGCGACTACTCTGGAAACACCATATATTTT
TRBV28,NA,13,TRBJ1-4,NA,CASSLGGGEKLFF,TGTGCCAGCAGTTTAGGGGGGGGTGAAAAACTGTTTTTT
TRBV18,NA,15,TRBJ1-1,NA,CASSPEKQVATEAFF,TGTGCCAGCTCACCAGAAAAGCAGGTGGCCACTGAAGCTTTCTTT
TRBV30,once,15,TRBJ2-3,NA,CAWSGAGKVTDTQYF,TGTGCCTGGAGTGGGGCAGGGAAAGTAACAGATACGCAGTATTTT
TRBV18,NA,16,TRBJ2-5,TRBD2,CASSPQAGAGGETQYF,TGTGCCAGCTCACCCCAGGCCGGAGCGGGGGGGGAGACCCAGTACTTC
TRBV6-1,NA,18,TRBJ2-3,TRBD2,CASSETSAGGMLRDTQYF,TGTGCCAGCAGTGAAACCTCTGCGGGAGGCATGTTAAGGGATACGCAGTATTTT
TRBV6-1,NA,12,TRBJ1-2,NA,CASSAEVYGYTF,TGTGCCAGCAGTGCCGAGGTCTATGGCTACACCTTC
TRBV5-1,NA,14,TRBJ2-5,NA,CASSFGVGEETQYF,TGCGCCAGCAGCTTCGGGGTAGGGGAAGAGACCCAGTACTTC
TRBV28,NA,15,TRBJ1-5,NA,CASSFGRSGNQPQHF,TGTGCCAGCAGTTTTGGGAGAAGCGGCAATCAGCCCCAGCATTTT
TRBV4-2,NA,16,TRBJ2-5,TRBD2,CASSRRLAGETETQYF,TGTGCCAGCAGCCGGAGACTAGCGGGAGAGACAGAGACCCAGTACTTC
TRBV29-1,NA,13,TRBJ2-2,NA,CSAMRSNTGELFF,TGCAGCGCTATGAGAAGCAACACCGGGGAGCTGTTTTTT
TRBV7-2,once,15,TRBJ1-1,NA,CASSLSQLGNTEAFF,TGTGCCAGCAGCTTATCCCAACTCGGGAACACTGAAGCTTTCTTT
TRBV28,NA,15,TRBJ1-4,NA,CASSTGQRGGEKLFF,TGTGCCAGCAGTACTGGACAGCGCGGAGGAGAAAAACTGTTTTTT
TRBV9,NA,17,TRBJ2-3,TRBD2,CASSVSQTSGGTDTQYF,TGTGCCAGCAGCGTATCCCAAACTAGCGGGGGCACAGATACGCAGTATTTT
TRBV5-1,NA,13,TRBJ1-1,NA,CASTLRGNTEAFF,TGCGCCAGCACCCTCCGGGGGAACACTGAAGCTTTCTTT
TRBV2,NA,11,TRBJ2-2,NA,CASRYSGELFF,TGTGCCAGCAGGTACTCCGGGGAGCTGTTTTTT
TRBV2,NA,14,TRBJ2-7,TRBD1,CASTLQGARYEQYF,TGTGCCAGCACACTACAGGGGGCAAGGTACGAGCAGTACTTC
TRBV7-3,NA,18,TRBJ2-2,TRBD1,CASSAAGTGAANTGELFF,TGTGCCAGCAGCGCCGCCGGGACAGGAGCCGCGAACACCGGGGAGCTGTTTTTT
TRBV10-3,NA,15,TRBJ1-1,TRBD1,CAISVNRQGPTEAFF,TGTGCCATCAGTGTGAATAGACAGGGCCCCACTGAAGCTTTCTTT
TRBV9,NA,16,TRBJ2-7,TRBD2,CASSFSTGTSSYEQYF,TGTGCCAGCAGCTTCAGCACCGGGACTAGCTCCTACGAGCAGTACTTC
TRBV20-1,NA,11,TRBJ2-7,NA,CSARRGDEQYF,TGCAGTGCTAGAAGGGGTGACGAGCAGTACTTC
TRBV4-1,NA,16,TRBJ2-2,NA,CASSPPTIEVTGELFF,TGCGCCAGCAGCCCACCGACAATCGAGGTCACCGGGGAGCTGTTTTTT
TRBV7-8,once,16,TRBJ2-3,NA,CASSLRRNPSTDTQYF,TGTGCCAGCAGCTTACGGCGCAACCCTAGCACAGATACGCAGTATTTT
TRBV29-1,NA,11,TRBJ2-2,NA,CSVTQGPGLFF,TGCAGCGTGACACAGGGCCCAGGGCTGTTTTTT
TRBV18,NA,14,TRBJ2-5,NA,CASSPDHLQETQYF,TGTGCCAGCTCACCGGACCACCTACAAGAGACCCAGTACTTC